What follows are 3 T cell receptor beta chains derived from one specimen sequenced in a study of shared clonotypes between healthy human individuals. Sequencing used immunoSEQ multiplex PCR; TCRdb keeps in-frame clones, though not all of them. Among 700,000 or so clones listed, roughly 70% were seen once. What was sequenced was memory CD4+ T cells sorted from blood. This sample's subset: CD45RA-negative fraction. These receptors were collected from a woman aged 30 to 39 in good health.

This rearrangement joins TRBV29-1 to TRBJ1-1; TRBD1 is a possible D gene (5 bases). V shed 0 bases and J shed 9 bases, with 17 bases lying between them. Germline assignment: CDR1 SQVTM and CDR2 ANQGSEA. There are 14 residues in the CDR3. This CDR3 reads CSVEEIRGRNQAFF. For the CDR3, the DNA is TGCAGCGTTGAAGAGATCCGGGGCCGGAATCAAGCTTTCTTT.

This clone was seen a handful of times. This chain joins TRBV28 and TRBJ2-2; unclear D gene. V was cut by 6 bases and J by 6 bases, with 8 bases left in between. The CDR3 loop spans 12 amino acids. The germline gives CDR1 MDHEN, CDR2 SYDVKM. This CDR3 is CASSFLPGELFF. The CDR3 DNA follows: TGTGCCAGCAGCTTCCTCCCCGGGGAGCTGTTTTTT.

V usage is TRBV2 and J usage is TRBJ2-7, with 8 positions matching TRBD1. CDR3 size: 15 residues. Germline V gene data show CDR1 as SNHLY and CDR2 as FYNNEI. The ends lost 3 bases at V and 4 bases at J; junction bases unmatched: 8. As DNA, the CDR3 is TGTGCCAGCAGTGAGGCAGGACAGGGATCTTACGAGCAGTACTTC. It codes for CASSEAGQGSYEQYF.